This T cell receptor (beta chain) was profiled in a study of T-cell reconstitution after alpha-beta-depleted transplantation in children. TCRbeta library construction was performed incorporating unique molecular identifiers. TCRdb called the PCR reads again in MiXCR, with one record for every CDR3 protein. In the table there are about 420,000 distinct CDR3 sequences, about 16% of which are singletons. With regard to this clonotype: Its specificity is not known.

Whole-study findings and limits: When one year had passed after transplant, most T-cell counts and diversity came from newly produced T cells. The study traced high day-60 TCRbeta diversity in some patients to surviving recipient T cells and thymic progenitors.

Sequences were derived from PBMCs, mostly from graft donor cells, sampled 360 days after TCRalphabeta/CD19-depleted stem cell transplant. This receptor was identified in a boy under three years old who had a stem cell transplant for Wiskott-Aldrich syndrome, so the T cells may come from the graft donor.

The CDR3 here is CASSLMGFAYEQYF. CDR3 nucleotides: TGTGCCAGCAGTTTGATGGGGTTCGCCTACGAGCAGTACTTC. V is TRBV12-3 or TRBV12-4 and J is TRBJ2-7, with D uncertain. The V end was cut by 3 bases, the J end by 2 bases, with 11 bases between. CDR3 length: 14 amino acids.